This T cell receptor (beta chain) was found in a study of blood T cell repertoires in COVID-19. Study overall: Some COVID-19 samples were acute and others convalescent; all came from the United States, Italy and Spain.

Clones were sequenced by immunoSEQ multiplex PCR, and TCRdb holds only the in-frame ones, with some missing. The sample contains more than 250,000 clones, roughly 90% of which appear only once. Participant age was about 18 to 95 years, and participants resided in 24 US areas. Cohort 3 donors were reported recovered after two negative PCRs, clearance, or symptom resolution. V was pared by 0 bases and J by 3 bases, with 0 bases of the junction left unmatched. The CDR3 is 16 residues long. CDR1 is SGDLS and CDR2 is YYNGEE in the germline V gene. On this clone: Other DNA sequences in the same sample also yield this CDR3.

The rearrangement uses TRBV9 and TRBJ2-3; 14 bases agree with TRBD2. The receptor was isolated from a woman aged 25 to 39 who had recovered from COVID-19. Material: PBMCs or T cells enriched from blood (not recorded which). Here the CDR3 reads CASSVGTSGRTDTQYF. In nucleotides, the CDR3 is TGTGCCAGCAGCGTAGGGACTAGCGGGAGGACAGATACGCAGTATTTT.